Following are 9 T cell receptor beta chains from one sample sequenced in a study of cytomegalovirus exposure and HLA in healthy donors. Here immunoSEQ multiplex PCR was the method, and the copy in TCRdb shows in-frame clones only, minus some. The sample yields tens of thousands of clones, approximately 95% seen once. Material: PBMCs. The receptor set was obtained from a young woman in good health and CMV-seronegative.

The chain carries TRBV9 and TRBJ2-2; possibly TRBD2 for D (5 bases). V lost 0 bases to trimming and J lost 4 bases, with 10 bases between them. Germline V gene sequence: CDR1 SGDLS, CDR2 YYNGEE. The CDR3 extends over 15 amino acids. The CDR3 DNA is TGTGCCAGCAGCGTAGGAGGAGGTTCCACCGGGGAGCTGTTTTTT. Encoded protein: CASSVGGGSTGELFF.

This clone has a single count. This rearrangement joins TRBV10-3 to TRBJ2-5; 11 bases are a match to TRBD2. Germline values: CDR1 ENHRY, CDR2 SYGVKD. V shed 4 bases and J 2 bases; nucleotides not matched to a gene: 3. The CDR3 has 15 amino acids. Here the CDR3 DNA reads TGTGCCATCAGTGCTAGCGGGGGGTCTCAAGAGACCCAGTACTTC. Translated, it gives CAISASGGSQETQYF.

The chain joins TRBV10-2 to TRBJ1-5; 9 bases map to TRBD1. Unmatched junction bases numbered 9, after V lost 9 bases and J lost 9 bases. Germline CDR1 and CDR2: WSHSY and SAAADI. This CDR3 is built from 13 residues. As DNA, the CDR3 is TGCGCCAGTACTCCCACAGGGGGCCGGCCCCAGCATTTT. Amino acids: CASTPTGGRPQHF.

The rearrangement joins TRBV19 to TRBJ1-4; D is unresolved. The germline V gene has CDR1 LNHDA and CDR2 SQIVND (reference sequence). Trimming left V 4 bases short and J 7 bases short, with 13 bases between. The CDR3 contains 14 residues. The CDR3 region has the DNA TGTGCCAGTAGTAAAAGGGAGGGTGGTGAAAAACTGTTTTTT. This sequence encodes CASSKREGGEKLFF.

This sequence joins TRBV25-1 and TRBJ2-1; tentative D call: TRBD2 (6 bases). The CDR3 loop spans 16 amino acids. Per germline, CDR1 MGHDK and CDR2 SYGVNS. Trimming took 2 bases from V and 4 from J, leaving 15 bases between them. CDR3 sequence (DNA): TGTGCCAGCAGTGAAGATGCAGGAGGGACTTACAATGAGCAGTTCTTC. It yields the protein CASSEDAGGTYNEQFF.

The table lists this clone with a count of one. Written as DNA, the CDR3 is TGTGCCAGCAGTAGAGTAAATGAGCAGTTCTTC. Residues: CASSRVNEQFF. This chain connects TRBV7-8 to TRBJ2-1; the D is unclear. The CDR3 consists of 11 residues. V was cut by 6 bases and J by 7 bases, with 7 bases left in between. The germline CDR1 and CDR2 sequences are SGHVS and FQNEAQ.

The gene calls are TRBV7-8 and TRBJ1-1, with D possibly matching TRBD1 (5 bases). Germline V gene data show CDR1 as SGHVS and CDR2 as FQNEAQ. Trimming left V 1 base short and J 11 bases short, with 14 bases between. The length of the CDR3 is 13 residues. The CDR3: CASSLGGAGKAFF. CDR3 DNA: TGTGCCAGCAGCTTAGGTGGGGCAGGGAAGGCTTTCTTT.

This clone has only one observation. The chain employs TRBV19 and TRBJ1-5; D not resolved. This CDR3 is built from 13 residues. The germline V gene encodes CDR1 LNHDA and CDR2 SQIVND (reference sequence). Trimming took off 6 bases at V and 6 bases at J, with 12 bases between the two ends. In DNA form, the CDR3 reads TGTGCCAGTAGCGACCAGGCCGGTCAGCCCCAGCATTTT. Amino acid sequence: CASSDQAGQPQHF.

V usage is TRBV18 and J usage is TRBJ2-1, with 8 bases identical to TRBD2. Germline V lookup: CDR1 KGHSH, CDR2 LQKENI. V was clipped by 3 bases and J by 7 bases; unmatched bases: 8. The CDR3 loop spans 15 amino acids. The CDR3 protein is CASSPSGAFENEQFF. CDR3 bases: TGTGCCAGCTCACCTAGCGGGGCATTTGAGAATGAGCAGTTCTTC.